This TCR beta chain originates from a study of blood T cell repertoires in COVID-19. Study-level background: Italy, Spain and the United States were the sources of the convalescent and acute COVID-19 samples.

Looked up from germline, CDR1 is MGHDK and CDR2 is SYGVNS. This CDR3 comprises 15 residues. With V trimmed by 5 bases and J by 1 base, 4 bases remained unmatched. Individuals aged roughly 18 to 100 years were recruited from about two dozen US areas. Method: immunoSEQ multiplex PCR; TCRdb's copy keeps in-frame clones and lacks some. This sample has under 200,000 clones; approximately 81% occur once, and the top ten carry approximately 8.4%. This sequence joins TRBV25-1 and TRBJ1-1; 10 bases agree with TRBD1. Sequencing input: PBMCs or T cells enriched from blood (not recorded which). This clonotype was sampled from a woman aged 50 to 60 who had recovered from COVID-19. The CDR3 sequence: CASSPRTGGNTEAFF. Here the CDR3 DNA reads TGTGCCAGCAGTCCACGGACAGGGGGGAACACTGAAGCTTTCTTT.